This T cell receptor (beta chain) was sequenced during a study of blood T cell repertoires in COVID-19. Study context: Italy, Spain and the United States were the sources of the convalescent and acute COVID-19 samples. T cells, B-cell-depleted T cells, or PBMCs provided the cDNA or gDNA that served as material.

The germline gives CDR1 MDHEN, CDR2 SYDVKM. There are 14 residues in the CDR3. Trimming took 5 bases from V and 5 from J; bases not matched to a gene: 3. Original processing notes: Reference gene primers were amplified, and this amplification served to estimate nucleated cell counts. Sequenced by immunoSEQ multiplex PCR; TCRdb stores in-frame clones only, minus some. Clonal size and the V and J genes are those of that table, whereas D and trimming came from the DNA. This table has under 250,000 clones, about 82% appearing once. Sequenced input: peripheral blood. This rearrangement joins TRBV28 to TRBJ2-2; TRBD2 agrees at 9 bases. The TCR originated in a woman aged 55-69 years with active or convalescent COVID-19. CDR3 sequence (DNA): TGTGCCAGCAGTCTAGCGGGGAGTACCGGGGAGCTGTTTTTT. Translating it yields CASSLAGSTGELFF. Filled out from reference TRBV28 and TRBJ2-2, the complete variable domain reads DVKVTQSSRYLVKRTGEKVFLECVQDMDHENMFWYRQDPGLGLRLIYFSYDVKMKEKGDIPEGYSVSREKKERFSLILESASTNQTSMYLCASSLAGSTGELFFGEGSRLTVL.